The 23 T cell receptor beta chains below were found in one sample sequenced in a study of blood T cell repertoires in COVID-19. The assay was immunoSEQ multiplex PCR, and TCRdb's table has in-frame clones only and misses some. In the table there are 340,000 or so clones, around nine tenths of which are singletons. The material sequenced was peripheral blood. Receptors were obtained from a middle-aged man with active or convalescent COVID-19.

The chain's CDR3 is CASSQEPGEYEQYF. The CDR3 bases are TGCGCCAGCAGCCAGGAACCGGGAGAGTACGAGCAGTACTTC. This chain links TRBV5-1 with TRBJ2-7, with D tentatively TRBD2 (6 bases). Germline assignment: CDR1 SGHRS and CDR2 YFSETQ. The ends were cut back, 4 bases at V and 4 bases at J, with 15 bases in the middle. The CDR3 covers 14 residues.

The CDR3 DNA sequence: TGTGCCAGCAGTTACTTGACTAGCGGGCTCGGCTACGAGCAGTACTTC. Its translation: CASSYLTSGLGYEQYF. The chain has TRBV6-6 and TRBJ2-7; 10 nucleotides line up with TRBD2. Per germline, CDR1 MNHNY and CDR2 SVGAGI (reference sequence). The CDR3 has 16 amino acids. Trimming removed 1 base from V and 3 bases from J; junction bases left unmatched: 6.

The V gene is TRBV30, the J gene TRBJ1-6, with 8 bases fitting TRBD1. Per germline, CDR1 GTSNPN and CDR2 SVGIG (reference sequence). This CDR3 has 13 residues. Germline trimming cut 2 bases from V and 9 bases from J; bases unmatched to any gene: 3. In DNA form, the CDR3 reads TGTGCCTGGAGTTCAGGGGGCTCTTCACCCCTCCACTTT. Translating gives CAWSSGGSSPLHF.

V is TRBV7-2 and J is TRBJ2-2; TRBD2 matches 10 bases. Germline V CDR1 and CDR2: SGHTA, FQGNSA. The CDR3 consists of 16 residues. The V segment lost 5 bases and the J segment 4 bases; nucleotides outside the gene matches: 7. The CDR3 region is CASSPPSGGITGELFF. CDR3 coding DNA: TGTGCCAGCAGCCCTCCTAGCGGGGGCATCACCGGGGAGCTGTTTTTT.

The chain joins TRBV7-2 to TRBJ1-2; D not resolved. The CDR3 sequence is 13 residues long. Trimming cost V 4 bases and J 8 bases, with 14 bases left between them. Germline values: CDR1 SGHTA, CDR2 FQGNSA. CDR3 in DNA: TGTGCCAGCAGCTCAGGAGGTGCCTGGGGCTACACCTTC. It codes for CASSSGGAWGYTF. The full variable domain, its missing parts supplied by reference TRBV7-2 and TRBJ1-2, is GAGVSQSPSNKVTEKGKDVELRCDPISGHTALYWYRQSLGQGLEFLIYFQGNSAPDKSGLPSDRFSAERTGGSVSTLTIQRTQQEDSAVYLCASSSGGAWGYTFGSGTRLTVV.

This clone has a handful of counts. Other DNA sequences from this sample encode an identical CDR3 as well. The rearrangement uses TRBV9 and TRBJ2-7, with 9 bases lining up with TRBD1. V was pared by 2 bases and J by 4 bases, with 4 bases of the junction left unmatched. The CDR3 runs 14 residues. The germline gives CDR1 SGDLS, CDR2 YYNGEE. For the CDR3, the DNA is TGTGCCAGCAGCGTCGGGACAGGGACTTACGAGCAGTACTTC. Translated, it gives CASSVGTGTYEQYF.

V usage is TRBV19 and J usage is TRBJ2-5, with 10 bases that match TRBD1. Germline CDR1 is LNHDA and CDR2 is SQIVND (reference sequence). V lost 5 bases to trimming and J lost 4 bases; unmatched junction nucleotides: 19. This CDR3 is built from 19 residues. The CDR3 reads CASSHRIGTGDGTLETQYF. The DNA of the CDR3 is TGTGCCAGTAGTCATAGGATCGGGACAGGGGATGGGACTTTAGAGACCCAGTACTTC.

The chain couples TRBV28 to TRBJ1-6, with TRBD1 matching over 8 bases. The CDR3 contains 14 residues. Trimming at V came to 4 bases and at J to 7 bases, leaving 3 bases not matched to a gene. The germline V gene encodes CDR1 MDHEN and CDR2 SYDVKM. For the CDR3, the DNA is TGTGCCAGCAGTTCGGGACAGGCAAATTCACCCCTCCACTTT. It translates to CASSSGQANSPLHF.

The rearrangement links TRBV5-1 to TRBJ2-7; the match to TRBD1 covers 7 bases. This CDR3 contains 14 residues. The V and J ends lost 2 bases and 3 bases, in that order; junction bases with no gene match: 5. CDR1 and CDR2 from the germline V gene are SGHRS and YFSETQ. As DNA, the CDR3 is TGCGCCAGCAGCTTAACAGGGGAAGGCTACGAGCAGTACTTC. Its protein is CASSLTGEGYEQYF.

V gene TRBV27 combines with J gene TRBJ1-5, with a possible D match to TRBD1 (5 bases). This CDR3 contains 15 residues. Germline assignment: CDR1 MNHEY and CDR2 SMNVEV (reference sequence). The V and J ends lost 0 bases and 6 bases respectively, with 12 bases between them. The DNA for the CDR3 is TGTGCCAGCAGTTTATCGGGGCAGGGAAGTCAGCCCCAGCATTTT. It is translated as CASSLSGQGSQPQHF.

This clone was found once. The chain links TRBV27 to TRBJ1-5, with 7 bases matching TRBD1. This CDR3 comprises 13 residues. Germline V gene lookup returns CDR1 MNHEY and CDR2 SMNVEV (reference sequence). Trimming removed 4 bases from V and 5 bases from J; junction bases left unmatched: 2. The CDR3 region has the DNA TGTGCCAGCAGTTCCGGGACAGATCAGCCCCAGCATTTT. Amino acids: CASSSGTDQPQHF.

The J gene is TRBJ2-7, the V gene TRBV28; TRBD1 matches at 10 bases. Germline-derived CDR1 and CDR2 are MDHEN and SYDVKM. The J segment lost 4 bases and the V segment lost 3 bases, leaving 3 bases of the junction unmatched. This CDR3 comprises 14 residues. In nucleotides, the CDR3 is TGTGCCAGCAGTTTCGGACAGGGGGGGTACGAGCAGTACTTC. It encodes CASSFGQGGYEQYF.

The chain has TRBV2 and TRBJ1-6, with D unclear. Germline V gene lookup returns CDR1 SNHLY and CDR2 FYNNEI. This CDR3 has 14 amino acids. V was clipped by 8 bases and J by 6 bases, with 14 bases between them. This CDR3 is CASSEGTVNSPLHF. CDR3 in DNA: TGTGCCAGCTCGGAGGGAACAGTTAATTCACCCCTCCACTTT.

The CDR3 nucleotides read TGTGCCAGCAGCTTTCGGACAGGGGATCGGTATGGCTACACCTTC. It specifies CASSFRTGDRYGYTF. The chain is built from TRBV7-2 and TRBJ1-2; TRBD1 matches 9 bases. Germline trimming cut 3 bases from V and 5 bases from J; bases unmatched to any gene: 7. The CDR3 is 15 residues long. Per the germline V gene, CDR1 is SGHTA and CDR2 is FQGNSA.

This chain connects TRBV4-3 to TRBJ1-1; TRBD1 might be the D (5 bases). V lost 0 bases to trimming and J lost 3 bases, with 23 bases between them. CDR1 is LGHNA, CDR2 YSLEER, per germline. The CDR3 extends over 19 amino acids. The CDR3 DNA is TGCGCCAGCAGCCAAGATCCGTTGGGGTCAGGGAGGAGGTACACTGAAGCTTTCTTT. This encodes CASSQDPLGSGRRYTEAFF.

The V gene is TRBV9, the J gene TRBJ2-5; TRBD1 matches at 7 bases. The germline CDR1 and CDR2 sequences are SGDLS and YYNGEE. This CDR3 spans 15 amino acids. Trimming at V came to 0 bases and at J to 5 bases, leaving 7 bases not matched to a gene. The CDR3 sequence is CASSVGPGGGETQYF. The CDR3 nucleotides read TGTGCCAGCAGCGTAGGGCCAGGGGGTGGGGAGACCCAGTACTTC.

The chain employs TRBV5-1 and TRBJ1-1; D is possibly TRBD1 (5 bases). Germline V CDR1 and CDR2: SGHRS, YFSETQ. The CDR3 runs 16 residues. Trimming shortened V by 0 bases and J by 0 bases, and 12 bases separated the two germline ends. CDR3 residues: CASSLVRGFMNTEAFF. Here the CDR3 DNA reads TGCGCCAGCAGCTTGGTTAGGGGCTTCATGAACACTGAAGCTTTCTTT.

The chain combines TRBV6-5 with TRBJ2-7; the D gene is possibly TRBD2 (5 bases). Germline V lookup: CDR1 MNHEY, CDR2 SVGAGI. This CDR3 contains 15 residues. The V end was cut by 5 bases, the J end by 7 bases, with 21 bases between. The CDR3 here is CASSPQRVSVREQYF. CDR3 coding DNA: TGTGCCAGCAGTCCCCAGAGGGTGAGCGTGCGGGAGCAGTACTTC.

The chain uses TRBV28 and TRBJ1-2; the match to TRBD1 covers 8 bases. Germline V gene data show CDR1 as MDHEN and CDR2 as SYDVKM. This CDR3 has 16 residues. Trimming took 6 bases from V and 4 from J; bases not matched to a gene: 13. CDR3 amino acids: CASRIPSQGAGYGYTF. CDR3 DNA: TGTGCCAGCAGAATCCCCTCCCAGGGGGCAGGCTATGGCTACACCTTC.

V is TRBV27 and J is TRBJ1-3; no firm D call. Deletions cut 6 bases from V and 0 bases from J, with 9 bases between. The germline gives CDR1 MNHEY, CDR2 SMNVEV (reference sequence). This CDR3 contains 14 residues. DNA for the CDR3: TGTGCCAGCAGCCCGGTTATCTCTGGAAACACCATATATTTT. It encodes CASSPVISGNTIYF.

V is TRBV19 and J is TRBJ1-1; D uncertain. Germline CDR1 reads LNHDA; CDR2 reads SQIVND (reference sequence). Trimming removed 8 bases at V and 5 bases at J, with 18 bases between. CDR3 length equals 14 residues. The CDR3 DNA is TGTGCCAGTCTTCGGTCGGAGGTGGAGACTGAAGCTTTCTTT. It encodes CASLRSEVETEAFF.

This clone was recorded once. V gene TRBV5-6 combines with J gene TRBJ2-3; 8 bases map to TRBD1. Germline CDR1 is SGHDT and CDR2 is YYEEEE. The CDR3 is 14 amino acids. V was pared by 5 bases and J by 4 bases, with 6 bases of the junction left unmatched. The CDR3: CASSTTGGPDTQYF. CDR3 nucleotide sequence: TGTGCCAGCAGTACTACAGGGGGTCCAGATACGCAGTATTTT. The variable domain in full, completed from reference TRBV5-6 and TRBJ2-3, reads DAGVTQSPTHLIKTRGQQVTLRCSPKSGHDTVSWYQQALGQGPQFIFQYYEEEERQRGNFPDRFSGHQFPNYSSELNVNALLLGDSALYLCASSTTGGPDTQYFGPGTRLTVL.

This chain connects TRBV6-6 to TRBJ1-5, with D unclear. This CDR3 is 14 amino acids long. Germline CDR1 and CDR2: MNHNY and SVGAGI (reference sequence). V was trimmed by 6 bases and J by 4 bases, leaving 13 bases between them. CDR3 in amino acids: CASSPFRGNQPQHF. The CDR3 nucleotides are TGTGCCAGCAGCCCCTTTAGAGGGAATCAGCCCCAGCATTTT.